The 5 T cell receptor beta chains in this list originate from one sample, sequenced in a study of T cells after yellow fever vaccination. TCRdb reprocessed the 5' RACE reads with MiXCR, giving one entry per CDR3 protein. The profile covers nearly 550,000 distinct CDR3 sequences, with 15% to 20% appearing a single time and approximately 15% taken by the ten largest. The sequenced sample was PBMCs, obtained 15 days after the yellow fever booster vaccination. The receptors stem from a man younger than 45 who received the YFV17D yellow fever vaccine.

The chain carries TRBV18 and TRBJ2-2, with unresolved D. Germline assignment: CDR1 KGHSH and CDR2 LQKENI. The V gene lost 5 bases and the J gene lost 0 bases, with 10 bases spanning the gap. CDR3 size: 15 residues. This CDR3 reads CASSWPVANTGELFF. The CDR3 nucleotides read TGTGCCAGCTCATGGCCAGTCGCGAACACCGGGGAGCTGTTTTTT.

This clonotype has at least ten counts. This chain joins TRBV7-7 and TRBJ2-5; D not certain. Germline CDR1 and CDR2: SSHAT and FNYEAQ (reference sequence). There are 13 residues in the CDR3. Deletions cut 3 bases from V and 2 bases from J, with 7 bases between. This chain's CDR3 is CASSLAPQETQYF. CDR3 sequence (DNA): TGTGCCAGCAGCTTGGCCCCGCAAGAGACCCAGTACTTC.

This clonotype was counted a few times. The CDR3 DNA reads TGTGCCAGCAGCCATGGTGCTAGCGGGCCCACAGATACGCAGTATTTT. As protein: CASSHGASGPTDTQYF. The chain links TRBV7-9 to TRBJ2-3, with 8 bases lining up with TRBD2. J was trimmed by 2 bases and V by 5 bases; bases with no gene match: 9. The length of the CDR3 is 16 residues. Germline V gene lookup returns CDR1 SEHNR and CDR2 FQNEAQ (reference sequence). The full variable domain, its missing parts supplied by reference TRBV7-9 and TRBJ2-3, is DTGVSQNPRHKITKRGQNVTFRCDPISEHNRLYWYRQTLGQGPEFLTYFQNEAQLEKSRLLSDRFSAERPKGSFSTLEIQRTEQGDSAMYLCASSHGASGPTDTQYFGPGTRLTVL.

The chain is built from TRBV29-1 and TRBJ2-1; a possible D gene is TRBD2 (5 bases). CDR1 is SQVTM, CDR2 ANQGSEA, per germline. V was shortened by 7 bases and J by 6 bases, with 13 bases between the two germline ends. This CDR3 contains 12 residues. In DNA form, the CDR3 reads TGCAGCGGAGGGTCCTCGGGCAATGAGCAGTTCTTC. Residues: CSGGSSGNEQFF.

The chain recombines TRBV18 with TRBJ2-1, with 10 bases identical to TRBD1. The CDR3 has 15 residues. The V segment lost 3 bases and the J segment 3 bases; nucleotides outside the gene matches: 2. Per germline, CDR1 KGHSH and CDR2 LQKENI. CDR3 residues: CASSPGQGDYNEQFF. DNA of the CDR3: TGTGCCAGCTCACCCGGACAGGGGGACTACAATGAGCAGTTCTTC.